Sequencing of this T cell receptor (beta chain) was carried out in a study of shared clonotypes between healthy human individuals. At the level of the study: CD8 memory received one plate per donor, CD8 naive two, CD4 memory three and CD4 naive three. Study outcomes and limitations: Sorted-subset sequencing was shown by rarefaction to be incomplete despite large depth.

The assay was carried out at the deep level. Sorted-subset replicate PCRs used 200 ng DNA, tens of thousands of T cell genomes. This table comes from immunoSEQ multiplex PCR, and its TCRdb copy is limited to in-frame clones, with some not included. The sample lists under 2,500,000 clones, around 95% occurring once. Details on this clone: Its target is unknown.

This CDR3 contains 15 residues. Between the trimmed V and J ends, which lost 0 bases and 1 base, there was a span of 7 bases. The germline gives CDR1 MNHNY, CDR2 SVGAGI (reference sequence). The chain joins TRBV6-6 to TRBJ1-5; a possible D gene is TRBD1 (6 bases). Sequencing was done on a sample of naive CD4+ T cells sorted from blood. The sample's subset: CD45RA+ positively selected. This TCR was sampled from a young man in good health. CDR3 DNA sequence: TGTGCCAGCAGTTACTCCAGGGGAAGCAATCAGCCCCAGCATTTT. It encodes CASSYSRGSNQPQHF.